Sequencing of this TCR beta chain was carried out in a study of T cells after yellow fever vaccination. Study details: Preparing low-cell-number fractions relied on SMART-Seq v4 Ultra Low Input. Study-level findings and limits: The secondary response was weaker but peaked faster, day 5 versus 15. FACS-sorted repertoires might harbor abundant contaminating clonotypes from the bulk population. Most primary-vaccination clones recurred post-booster (approximately 96% CD4, roughly 87% CD8).

The length of the CDR3 is 13 residues. Between the trimmed V and J ends, which lost 6 bases and 8 bases, there was a span of 16 bases. Via MiXCR, TCRdb re-called the 5' RACE reads, giving one row per CDR3 protein. Altogether approximately 550,000 distinct CDR3 sequences are present, over 15% being singletons, with the ten largest covering more than 13%. The sample holds a few counts of this clonotype. The antigen is unknown. The sample was PBMCs, taken 15 days after the yellow fever booster vaccination. The sequence was collected from a man younger than 45 who received the YFV17D yellow fever vaccine. The J gene is TRBJ1-2, the V gene TRBV12-3 or TRBV12-4, with TRBD1 as a possible D gene (5 bases). CDR3 region: CASSPGGGLGYTF. Written as DNA, the CDR3 is TGTGCCAGCAGCCCCGGGGGGGGGTTAGGCTACACCTTC.